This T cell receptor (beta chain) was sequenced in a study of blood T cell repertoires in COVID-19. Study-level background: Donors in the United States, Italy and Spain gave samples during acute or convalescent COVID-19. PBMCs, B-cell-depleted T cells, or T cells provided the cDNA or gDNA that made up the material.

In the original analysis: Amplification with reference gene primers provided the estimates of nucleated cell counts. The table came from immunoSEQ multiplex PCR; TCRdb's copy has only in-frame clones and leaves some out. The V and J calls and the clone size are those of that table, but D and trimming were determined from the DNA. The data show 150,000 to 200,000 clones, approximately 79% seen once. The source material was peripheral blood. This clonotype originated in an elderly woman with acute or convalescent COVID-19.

CDR3 bases: TGCAGTGCTAGTCTTCTAGGGGAGGATCAGCCCCAGCATTTT. Translation gives CSASLLGEDQPQHF. The V gene is TRBV20-1, the J gene TRBJ1-5; weak D call: TRBD1 (5 bases). V was cut by 3 bases and J by 5 bases, with 14 bases left in between. The CDR3 runs to 14 residues. Per germline, CDR1 DFQATT and CDR2 SNEGSKA (reference sequence).